The 27 T cell receptor beta chains given below trace back to one sample, sequenced in a study of blood T cell repertoires in COVID-19 (TCRdb year 2020). Library prep was done by the immunoSEQ multiplex PCR assay. TCRdb retrieved this table from immuneACCESS and kept in-frame rearrangements only. Not all clones are present; in checked studies, unresolved V genes account for under half, and no reason is known for the remainder. Here the sample has 150,000 to 200,000 clones; approximately 90% occur a single time. Of the sample, approximately 2.2% is held by the ten largest clones. Sequences were obtained from peripheral blood. These receptor sequences come from a young man with acute or convalescent COVID-19.

V gene TRBV9 combines with J gene TRBJ2-3; 7 nucleotides line up with TRBD1. CDR3 length: 15 residues. Germline lookup yields CDR1 SGDLS and CDR2 YYNGEE. V trimming: 4 bases; J trimming: 2 bases; junction bases outside the gene matches: 7. In DNA form, the CDR3 reads TGTGCCAGCAGCCTTTCGACAGGGACCACAGATACGCAGTATTTT. Encoded protein: CASSLSTGTTDTQYF.

The genes are TRBV9 and TRBJ1-2, with TRBD1 matching 9 bases. CDR1 is SGDLS and CDR2 is YYNGEE in the germline V gene. The length of the CDR3 is 15 residues. Trimming took 0 bases from V and 8 from J; bases not matched to a gene: 8. Written as DNA, the CDR3 is TGTGCCAGCAGCGTAGCTACGGGACAGGGTCGCGGCTACACCTTC. Translation gives CASSVATGQGRGYTF. The full variable domain, in which reference TRBV9 and TRBJ1-2 provide the parts outside the CDR3, is DSGVTQTPKHLITATGQRVTLRCSPRSGDLSVYWYQQSLDQGLQFLIQYYNGEERAKGNILERFSAQQFPDLHSELNLSSLELGDSALYFCASSVATGQGRGYTFGSGTRLTVV.

The chain is built from TRBV19 and TRBJ2-4, with 8 bases lining up with TRBD1. Germline CDR1 is LNHDA and CDR2 is SQIVND (reference sequence). J lost 3 bases, V lost 5 bases, and 3 bases had no gene match. The CDR3 length is 14 residues. The CDR3 nucleotides read TGTGCCAGTAGTGCGGACAGGGACAAAAACATTCAGTACTTC. Translation gives CASSADRDKNIQYF.

The chain employs TRBV24-1 and TRBJ1-5, with 8 bases identical to TRBD1. The CDR3 sequence is 15 residues long. From germline, CDR1 is KGHDR and CDR2 SFDVKD. The J segment lost 4 bases and the V segment lost 3 bases, leaving 4 bases of the junction unmatched. CDR3 in DNA: TGTGCCACCAGTGATCCCGGACAGGGAAATCAGCCCCAGCATTTT. It yields the protein CATSDPGQGNQPQHF.

This chain links TRBV9 with TRBJ1-1, with D hard to call. V lost 0 bases, J lost 4 bases, and 7 bases lay in between. CDR1 SGDLS and CDR2 YYNGEE come from the germline V gene. This CDR3 spans 13 amino acids. The CDR3 spells CASSVGPGTEAFF. In DNA, the CDR3 is TGTGCCAGCAGCGTAGGACCGGGCACTGAAGCTTTCTTT.

V is TRBV7-2 and J is TRBJ1-3; D gene ambiguous. This CDR3 spans 14 amino acids. The V gene lost 0 bases and the J gene lost 2 bases, with 5 bases spanning the gap. Germline loops: CDR1 SGHTA, CDR2 FQGNSA. This CDR3 reads CASSLATPGNTIYF. In nucleotides, the CDR3 is TGTGCCAGCAGCTTAGCGACACCTGGAAACACCATATATTTT.

This chain joins TRBV7-2 and TRBJ2-5, with 15 bases matching TRBD2. V shed 4 bases, J shed 5 bases, and the junction held 8 bases outside the gene matches. Germline values: CDR1 SGHTA, CDR2 FQGNSA. This CDR3 is built from 17 residues. The CDR3 region is CASSSRPGLAGGETQYF. DNA for the CDR3: TGTGCCAGCAGCTCCCGCCCCGGACTAGCGGGAGGGGAGACCCAGTACTTC.

The chain combines TRBV9 with TRBJ1-4; TRBD1 matches at 7 bases. CDR1 is SGDLS, CDR2 YYNGEE, per germline. Trimming at V came to 0 bases and at J to 3 bases, leaving 5 bases not matched to a gene. The CDR3 loop spans 16 amino acids. The CDR3 DNA is TGTGCCAGCAGCGTAGACAGGGGATCAGCTAATGAAAAACTGTTTTTT. Translated: CASSVDRGSANEKLFF.

V usage is TRBV7-9 and J usage is TRBJ2-2, with D possibly matching TRBD1 (5 bases). Trimming took 1 base from V and 5 from J, leaving 17 bases between them. The CDR3 loop spans 17 amino acids. The germline gives CDR1 SEHNR, CDR2 FQNEAQ (reference sequence). The CDR3 DNA reads as TGTGCCAGCAGCTTAGTTAGGCAGGGCCCAGAAACCGGGGAGCTGTTTTTT. As protein: CASSLVRQGPETGELFF.

The genes are TRBV24-1 and TRBJ2-1; D perhaps matches TRBD2 (6 bases). The CDR3 totals 17 residues. Germline V gene lookup returns CDR1 KGHDR and CDR2 SFDVKD. Between the trimmed V and J ends, which lost 4 bases and 2 bases, there was a span of 17 bases. The CDR3 here is CATSDPGGEVAYNEQFF. Written as DNA, the CDR3 is TGTGCCACCAGTGACCCCGGCGGGGAGGTAGCCTACAATGAGCAGTTCTTC.

V gene TRBV5-4 combines with J gene TRBJ2-7; D gene ambiguous. V lost 4 bases, J lost 5 bases, and 10 bases lay in between. CDR3 length: 12 amino acids. Per germline, CDR1 SGHNT and CDR2 YYREEE (reference sequence). This chain's CDR3 is CASSPNGDEQYF. Here the CDR3 DNA reads TGTGCCAGCAGCCCCAACGGAGACGAGCAGTACTTC.

V is TRBV19 and J is TRBJ1-2, with a tentative D call TRBD1 (6 bases). CDR1 is LNHDA and CDR2 is SQIVND in the germline V gene (reference sequence). The V end was cut by 5 bases, the J end by 4 bases, with 17 bases between. This CDR3 has 15 residues. The CDR3 region is CASSRDPTGTYGYTF. The CDR3 DNA reads as TGTGCCAGTAGTCGCGACCCGACAGGTACCTATGGCTACACCTTC.

This clone has just a few counts. This sequence joins TRBV3-1 (or the pseudogene TRBV3-2) and TRBJ2-3; TRBD2 matches at 9 bases. Per germline, CDR1 LGHDT and CDR2 YNNKEL (reference sequence). Trimming removed 4 bases from V and 4 bases from J; junction bases left unmatched: 12. The CDR3 runs 17 residues. CDR3 protein: CASSPAGRGGVADTQYF. CDR3 in DNA: TGTGCCAGCAGCCCGGCAGGGCGGGGGGGCGTGGCAGATACGCAGTATTTT.

This chain uses TRBV6-5 with TRBJ2-7, with TRBD1 as a possible D gene (6 bases). V lost 3 bases, J lost 0 bases, and 15 bases lay in between. The CDR3 has 16 residues. Germline CDR1 and CDR2: MNHEY and SVGAGI. CDR3 in amino acids: CASSYSTGGPSYEQYF. In DNA, the CDR3 is TGTGCCAGCAGTTATTCGACAGGAGGACCCTCCTACGAGCAGTACTTC.

The chain carries TRBV4-1 and TRBJ1-1; a possible D gene is TRBD1 (5 bases). V was trimmed by 1 base and J by 7 bases, leaving 10 bases between them. CDR1 is MGHRA and CDR2 is YSYEKL in the germline V gene. CDR3 length: 13 residues. The CDR3 spells CASSQGGPDEAFF. The DNA of the CDR3 is TGCGCCAGCAGCCAAGGGGGCCCGGATGAAGCTTTCTTT.

The chain carries TRBV7-6 and TRBJ1-4, with D uncertain. CDR3 length: 13 residues. V shed 5 bases and J shed 3 bases, with 7 bases lying between them. Looked up from germline, CDR1 is SGHVS and CDR2 is FNYEAQ. CDR3 bases: TGTGCCAGCAGCCTCTACTCTAATGAAAAACTGTTTTTT. Translated: CASSLYSNEKLFF.

This clone occurred once. This chain uses TRBV5-1 with TRBJ1-1, with D uncertain. The CDR3 has 14 amino acids. The V end was cut by 2 bases, the J end by 8 bases, with 16 bases between. Per the germline V gene, CDR1 is SGHRS and CDR2 is YFSETQ. CDR3 DNA: TGCGCCAGCAGCTTTTTGAACAGTATAAGAGAAGCTTTCTTT. This codes for CASSFLNSIREAFF. Filled out from reference TRBV5-1 and TRBJ1-1, the complete variable domain reads KAGVTQTPRYLIKTRGQQVTLSCSPISGHRSVSWYQQTPGQGLQFLFEYFSETQRNKGNFPGRFSGRQFSNSRSEMNVSTLELGDSALYLCASSFLNSIREAFFGQGTRLTVV.

The V and J genes are TRBV11-3 and TRBJ2-1; unclear D gene. The CDR3 totals 12 residues. CDR1 is SGHNT, CDR2 YENEEA, per germline. V shed 0 bases and J shed 6 bases, with 3 bases lying between them. As DNA, the CDR3 is TGTGCCAGCAGCTTAGACGGCAATGAGCAGTTCTTC. Protein sequence: CASSLDGNEQFF.

The chain employs TRBV6-6 and TRBJ1-3, with a tentative D call TRBD1 (6 bases). The germline V gene has CDR1 MNHNY and CDR2 SVGAGI (reference sequence). The V end lost 6 bases, the J end lost 5 bases, and 20 bases lay between the germline ends. There are 16 residues in the CDR3. This chain's CDR3 is CASSSGQSDGRNTIYF. CDR3 in DNA: TGTGCCAGCAGCTCCGGACAGAGTGACGGTAGAAACACCATATATTTT.

V is TRBV6-6 and J is TRBJ1-2; 7 bases align to TRBD1. Germline CDR1 and CDR2: MNHNY and SVGAGI (reference sequence). This CDR3 region has 15 residues. The J segment lost 4 bases and the V segment lost 7 bases, leaving 12 bases of the junction unmatched. CDR3 nucleotide sequence: TGTGCCAGCACTACCGGACAGGCCTACATCTATGGCTACACCTTC. Protein sequence: CASTTGQAYIYGYTF.

The rearrangement joins TRBV6-5 to TRBJ2-7; 9 bases align to TRBD1. Germline CDR1 is MNHEY and CDR2 is SVGAGI. V lost 2 bases and J lost 0; bases outside the gene matches: 5. This CDR3 spans 16 amino acids. The CDR3 reads CASSYAGQGASYEQYF. The CDR3 nucleotides read TGTGCCAGCAGTTACGCGGGACAGGGCGCCTCCTACGAGCAGTACTTC.

The chain links TRBV30 to TRBJ1-2; no reliable D call. Germline V CDR1 and CDR2: GTSNPN, SVGIG (reference sequence). Between the trimmed V and J ends, which lost 0 bases and 8 bases, there was a span of 7 bases. This CDR3 comprises 11 residues. The DNA for the CDR3 is TGTGCCTGGAGTGTCGTCGAGGGCTACACCTTC. Translating gives CAWSVVEGYTF. Variable domain in full (rest from reference TRBV30 and TRBJ1-2): SQTIHQWPATLVQPVGSPLSLECTVEGTSNPNLYWYRQAAGRGLQLLFYSVGIGQISSEVPQNLSASRPQDRQFILSSKKLLLSDSGFYLCAWSVVEGYTFGSGTRLTVV.

This chain's CDR3 is CATEDRRHGYTF. Here the CDR3 DNA reads TGTGCCACCGAGGACAGGCGACATGGCTACACCTTC. The chain joins TRBV7-9 to TRBJ1-2, with 7 nucleotides matching TRBD1. Unmatched junction bases numbered 8, after V lost 10 bases and J lost 6 bases. Germline V gene data show CDR1 as SEHNR and CDR2 as FQNEAQ (reference sequence). The CDR3 runs 12 residues.

The CDR3 loop is CASSIPGTDGYTF. The CDR3 DNA is TGTGCCAGTAGTATCCCAGGGACTGATGGCTACACCTTC. The V and J genes are TRBV19 and TRBJ1-2; weak D call: TRBD1 (5 bases). CDR3 length: 13 amino acids. V dropped 3 bases and J dropped 6 bases, with 11 bases sitting between them. Germline V lookup: CDR1 LNHDA, CDR2 SQIVND (reference sequence).

CDR3 amino acids: CASSMDSSGTEAFF. CDR3 bases: TGTGCCAGTAGTATGGATTCGAGCGGGACCGAAGCTTTCTTT. The V gene is TRBV19, the J gene TRBJ1-1; possibly TRBD1 for D (5 bases). There are 14 residues in the CDR3. V was clipped by 3 bases and J by 8 bases, with 16 bases between them. Germline V lookup: CDR1 LNHDA, CDR2 SQIVND (reference sequence).

This clone has a single count. The chain is built from TRBV10-2 and TRBJ2-1; 10 bases are shared with TRBD2. CDR3 length: 14 residues. From germline, CDR1 is WSHSY and CDR2 SAAADI. The V gene end was trimmed by 6 bases and the J gene end by 7 bases; junction bases not matched to a gene: 6. The CDR3 region is CASRGAGGRNEQFF. CDR3 nucleotide sequence: TGCGCCAGCAGGGGAGCGGGGGGGAGGAATGAGCAGTTCTTC.

This chain uses TRBV27 with TRBJ2-7, with D tentatively TRBD1 (6 bases). This CDR3 is built from 16 residues. The germline gives CDR1 MNHEY, CDR2 SMNVEV (reference sequence). The ends were cut back, 1 base at V and 3 bases at J, with 16 bases in the middle. The CDR3 DNA follows: TGTGCCAGCAGTTTATGTCAGGGGAACTCTTTCTACGAGCAGTACTTC. It codes for CASSLCQGNSFYEQYF.